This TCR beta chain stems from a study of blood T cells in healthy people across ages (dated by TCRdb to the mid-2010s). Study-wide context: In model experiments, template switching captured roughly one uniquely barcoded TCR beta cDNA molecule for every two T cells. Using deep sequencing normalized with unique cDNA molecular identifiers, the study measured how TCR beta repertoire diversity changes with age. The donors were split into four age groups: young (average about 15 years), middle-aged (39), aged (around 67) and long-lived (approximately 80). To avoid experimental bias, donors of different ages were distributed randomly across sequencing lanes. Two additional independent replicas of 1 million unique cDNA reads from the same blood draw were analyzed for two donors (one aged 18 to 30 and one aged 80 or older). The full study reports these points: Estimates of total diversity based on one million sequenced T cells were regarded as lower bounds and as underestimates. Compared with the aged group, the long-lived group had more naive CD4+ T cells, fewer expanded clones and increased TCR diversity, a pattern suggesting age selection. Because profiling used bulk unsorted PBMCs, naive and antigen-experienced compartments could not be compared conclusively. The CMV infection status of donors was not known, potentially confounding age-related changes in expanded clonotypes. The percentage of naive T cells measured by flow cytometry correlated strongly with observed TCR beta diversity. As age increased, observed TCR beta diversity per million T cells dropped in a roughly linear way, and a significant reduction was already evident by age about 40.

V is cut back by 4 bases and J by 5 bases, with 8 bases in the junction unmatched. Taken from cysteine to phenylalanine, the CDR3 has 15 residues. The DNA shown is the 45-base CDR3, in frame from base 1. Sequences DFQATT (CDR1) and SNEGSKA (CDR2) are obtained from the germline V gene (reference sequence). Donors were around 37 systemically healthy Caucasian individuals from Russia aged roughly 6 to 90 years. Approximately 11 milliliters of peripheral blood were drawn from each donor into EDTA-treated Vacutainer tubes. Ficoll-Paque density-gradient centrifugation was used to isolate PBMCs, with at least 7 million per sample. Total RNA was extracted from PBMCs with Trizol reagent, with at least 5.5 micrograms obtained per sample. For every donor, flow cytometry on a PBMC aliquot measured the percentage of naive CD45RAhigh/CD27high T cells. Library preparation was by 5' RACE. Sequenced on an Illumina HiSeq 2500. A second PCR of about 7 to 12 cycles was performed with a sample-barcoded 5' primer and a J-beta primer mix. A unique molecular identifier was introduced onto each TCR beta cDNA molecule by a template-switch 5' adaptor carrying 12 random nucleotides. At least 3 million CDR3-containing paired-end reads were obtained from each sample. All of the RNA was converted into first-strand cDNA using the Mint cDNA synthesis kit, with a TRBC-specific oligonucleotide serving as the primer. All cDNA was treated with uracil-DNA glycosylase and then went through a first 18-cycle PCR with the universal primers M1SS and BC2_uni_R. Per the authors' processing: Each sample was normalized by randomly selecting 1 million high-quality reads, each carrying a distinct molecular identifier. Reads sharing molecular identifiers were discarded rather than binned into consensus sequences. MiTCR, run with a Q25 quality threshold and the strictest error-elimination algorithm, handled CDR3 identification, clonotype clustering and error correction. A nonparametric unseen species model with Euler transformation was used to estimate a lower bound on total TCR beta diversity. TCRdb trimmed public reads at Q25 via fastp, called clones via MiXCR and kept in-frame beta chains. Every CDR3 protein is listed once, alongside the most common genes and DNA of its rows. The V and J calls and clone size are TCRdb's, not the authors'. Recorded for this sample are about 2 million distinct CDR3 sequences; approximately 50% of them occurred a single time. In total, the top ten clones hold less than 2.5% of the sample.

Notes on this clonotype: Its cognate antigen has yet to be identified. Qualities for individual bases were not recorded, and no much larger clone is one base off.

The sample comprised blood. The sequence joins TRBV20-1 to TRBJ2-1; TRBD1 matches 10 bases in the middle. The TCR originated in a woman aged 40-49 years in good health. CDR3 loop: CSATRPGTGDNEQFF. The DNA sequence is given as TGCAGTGCTACACGTCCCGGGACAGGGGACAATGAGCAGTTCTTC.